This T cell receptor beta chain comes out of a study of cytomegalovirus exposure and HLA in healthy donors. Findings and caveats of the study: Later, an analysis found that common viral pathogens appeared to be linked with several of the most significant clusters. Most TCR sequences were rare, but some public TCRs occurred in many donors. Reportedly, fewer N-insertions than the approximately 650-donor mean appeared in an Asian-associated ancestry cluster in a later analysis.

Trimming took 1 base from V and 7 from J; bases not matched to a gene: 2. Germline CDR1 LNHDA, CDR2 SQIVND (reference sequence). The length of the CDR3 is 15 residues. In the PCR, 60 Vbeta and 13 Jbeta primers were used. TCRdb's table, derived via immunoSEQ multiplex PCR, lists solely in-frame clones and lacks some. The sample shows 130,000 or so clones, around 8.5% of them seen only once. About this clone: Its antigen is currently unknown.

Material for sequencing was PBMCs. The sequence was collected from a man aged 40-49 years in good health and CMV-seronegative. The J gene is TRBJ2-1, the V gene TRBV19; 12 bases are a match to TRBD2. The CDR3, as DNA: TGTGCCAGTAGTATAGCTAGCGGGGGGGTGAATGAGCAGTTCTTC. It specifies CASSIASGGVNEQFF.